These T cell receptor beta chains were read from a single sample in a study of OX40 agonist ivuxolimab in advanced cancers. Using immunoSEQ multiplex PCR, the repertoire was profiled, and TCRdb retains in-frame clones only, with some absent. Of about 46,000 clones detected, 88% appear once; the ten largest clones hold around 58%. The specimen comprised CD4+ or CD8+ T cells sorted from blood, sampled in a trial of the OX40 agonist ivuxolimab. These receptor sequences come from an adult with an advanced solid tumor such as melanoma, head and neck, liver or kidney cancer. The CDR3 runs from the conserved cysteine through the conserved F or W. D genes are given only for firm matches. For some rows the clone size is stated as once, few or many, or as a class when expanded; others skip it.

TRBV5-6	TRBJ1-5	TRBD1	-	CASSSRGPDYNQPQHF	TGTGCCAGCAGCTCCAGGGGGCCTGATTACAATCAGCCCCAGCATTTT
TRBV7-3	TRBJ2-5	-	-	CASSQNGGLETQYF	TGTGCCAGCAGTCAAAACGGGGGTTTAGAGACCCAGTACTTC
TRBV28	TRBJ1-5	-	few	CASQMDGYQPQHF	TGTGCCAGCCAGATGGACGGATATCAGCCCCAGCATTTT
TRBV11-2	TRBJ1-1	TRBD1	-	CASSIDRGRGTEAFF	TGTGCCAGCAGTATAGACAGGGGGCGAGGCACTGAAGCTTTCTTT
TRBV11-2	TRBJ2-3	TRBD1	once	CASSLAQGEDTQYF	TGTGCCAGCAGCTTAGCGCAGGGGGAAGATACGCAGTATTTT
TRBV10-3	TRBJ2-1	TRBD1	-	CAISGPGQDNEQFF	TGTGCCATCAGTGGCCCGGGACAGGACAATGAGCAGTTCTTC
TRBV6-1	TRBJ2-5	-	-	CASSEVAETQYF	TGTGCCAGCAGTGAAGTGGCAGAGACCCAGTACTTC
TRBV29-1	TRBJ1-1	-	-	CSVRYTGTMNTEAFF	TGCAGCGTACGCTACACCGGGACAATGAACACTGAAGCTTTCTTT
TRBV6-1	TRBJ1-1	-	-	CASRAGRGADTEAFF	TGTGCCAGCAGAGCGGGGAGAGGGGCGGACACTGAAGCTTTCTTT
TRBV19	TRBJ2-1	TRBD2	-	CASSITHRGGEQFF	TGTGCCAGTAGTATAACTCATCGGGGGGGTGAGCAGTTCTTC
TRBV4-2	TRBJ1-5	-	-	CASSSDPLSNQPQHF	TGTGCCAGCAGCTCAGACCCTCTTAGCAATCAGCCCCAGCATTTT
TRBV11-2	TRBJ2-1	-	-	CASSFTGNEQFF	TGTGCCAGCAGCTTTACGGGGAATGAGCAGTTCTTC
TRBV11-3	TRBJ1-1	-	-	CASSTTANTEAFF	TGTGCCAGCAGCACGACAGCGAACACTGAAGCTTTCTTT
TRBV5-1	TRBJ1-1	-	-	CASSLVGVYTEAFF	TGCGCCAGCAGCTTGGTGGGGGTTTACACTGAAGCTTTCTTT
TRBV6-5	TRBJ1-1	-	-	CASSYHRATEAFF	TGTGCCAGCAGTTACCACAGGGCCACTGAAGCTTTCTTT
TRBV6-5	TRBJ1-1	-	-	CASSLRQNTVEAFF	TGTGCCAGCAGTCTACGACAGAACACTGTGGAAGCTTTCTTT
TRBV9	TRBJ1-6	-	many	CASSTSGGPGTPLHF	TGTGCCAGCAGCACCTCTGGGGGCCCTGGCACACCCCTCCACTTT
TRBV5-1	TRBJ1-5	-	few	CASSLGVGNQPQHF	TGCGCCAGCAGCTTGGGCGTCGGCAATCAGCCCCAGCATTTT
TRBV11-1	TRBJ2-7	TRBD1	-	CASSLDRTSYEQYF	TGTGCCAGCAGCTTGGACAGGACAAGCTACGAGCAGTACTTC
TRBV4-1	TRBJ1-2	TRBD1	-	CASSHAGTAHGYTF	TGCGCCAGCAGCCACGCCGGGACAGCCCATGGCTACACCTTC
TRBV7-2	TRBJ2-3	-	-	CASSLLAGTADTQYF	TGTGCCAGCAGCTTACTCGCCGGGACGGCAGATACGCAGTATTTT
TRBV5-1	TRBJ2-2	-	-	CASSYKNTGELFF	TGCGCCAGCAGCTATAAAAACACCGGGGAGCTGTTTTTT
TRBV19	TRBJ2-3	TRBD2	once	CAIGGAGGSTDTQYF	TGTGCCATTGGGGGGGCGGGAGGATCCACAGATACGCAGTATTTT
TRBV19	TRBJ1-1	-	-	CASRAVTEAFF	TGTGCCAGTAGGGCGGTCACTGAAGCTTTCTTT
TRBV29-1	TRBJ1-2	TRBD1	-	CSARGETGGPVVDYGYTF	TGCAGCGCTAGGGGAGAGACAGGGGGACCCGTTGTGGACTATGGCTACACCTTC
TRBV10-1	TRBJ2-7	TRBD2	-	CASSGTGTRGGNYEQYF	TGCGCCAGCAGTGGCACCGGGACTAGAGGGGGGAACTACGAGCAGTACTTC
TRBV6-5	TRBJ2-4	TRBD1	-	CASRGTGGLDIQYF	TGTGCCAGCAGAGGGACAGGGGGGTTAGACATTCAGTACTTC
TRBV28	TRBJ2-6	-	-	CASSFISGANVLTF	TGTGCCAGCAGTTTTATATCTGGGGCCAACGTCCTGACTTTC
TRBV10-3	TRBJ2-1	-	-	CAISETLTSSNEQFF	TGTGCCATCAGTGAGACCCTAACCAGTTCCAATGAGCAGTTCTTC
TRBV5-1	TRBJ1-2	TRBD1	many	CASSEGQWNYGYTF	TGCGCCAGCAGTGAGGGACAGTGGAACTATGGCTACACCTTC
TRBV5-4	TRBJ2-7	-	-	CASSLQGRDEQYF	TGTGCCAGCAGCCTTCAGGGTCGCGACGAGCAGTACTTC
TRBV28	TRBJ1-1	-	once	CASSNTGNTEAFF	TGTGCCAGCAGCAATACAGGGAACACTGAAGCTTTCTTT
TRBV7-9	TRBJ2-2	-	-	CASSLDWQRNTGELFF	TGTGCCAGCAGCTTAGACTGGCAGAGAAACACCGGGGAGCTGTTTTTT
TRBV5-6	TRBJ2-7	-	-	CASRSVTAGLYEQYF	TGTGCCAGCAGGTCGGTGACGGCGGGTCTGTACGAGCAGTACTTC
TRBV9	TRBJ2-7	-	-	CASSPGTVKGYEQYF	TGTGCCAGCAGCCCCGGGACTGTCAAGGGCTACGAGCAGTACTTC
TRBV4-3	TRBJ1-3	-	-	CASSPGHSGNTIYF	TGCGCCAGCAGCCCCGGACACTCTGGAAACACCATATATTTT
TRBV6-4	TRBJ1-2	-	once	CASSPGSGLSYGYTF	TGTGCCAGCTCCCCGGGATCCGGGTTGAGCTATGGCTACACCTTC
TRBV11-2	TRBJ1-6	-	-	CASRQDGNSPLHF	TGTGCCAGCCGACAGGACGGTAATTCACCCCTCCACTTT
TRBV6-5	TRBJ2-4	-	-	CASTRPVGIQYF	TGTGCCAGCACCAGACCGGTGGGCATTCAGTACTTC
TRBV4-3	TRBJ1-2	TRBD1	-	CASSQDRDSRRPFF	TGCGCCAGCAGCCAAGATCGGGACAGCCGTAGACCGTTCTTC
TRBV6-1	TRBJ1-1	-	-	CASSDSGVAEAFF	TGTGCCAGCAGTGATTCGGGGGTGGCGGAAGCTTTCTTT
TRBV27	TRBJ2-3	TRBD2	-	CASSPRGAGGLDTQYF	TGTGCCAGCAGTCCGCGCGGGGCGGGGGGGCTAGATACGCAGTATTTT
TRBV2	TRBJ1-1	-	-	CASSEIRGNTEAFF	TGTGCCAGCAGTGAAATCCGGGGAAACACTGAAGCTTTCTTT
TRBV5-5	TRBJ1-5	-	-	CASSLSDVQPQHF	TGTGCCAGCAGCTTGAGCGATGTTCAGCCCCAGCATTTT
TRBV4-2	TRBJ2-1	TRBD1	-	CASSQEEWDRAYNEQFF	TGTGCCAGCAGCCAAGAAGAGTGGGACAGGGCCTACAATGAGCAGTTCTTC
TRBV11-2	TRBJ2-1	TRBD2	-	CASSSFSILAGRDEQFF	TGTGCCAGCAGCTCTTTTTCAATTCTAGCGGGAAGGGATGAGCAGTTCTTC
TRBV21-1	TRBJ2-7	-	once	CASSKGSGNEQYF	TGTGCCAGCAGCAAAGGATCAGGGAACGAGCAGTACTTC
TRBV28	TRBJ1-1	TRBD1	-	CASSLNRGLGTEAFF	TGTGCCAGCAGTTTGAACAGGGGGCTTGGTACTGAAGCTTTCTTT
TRBV4-2	TRBJ2-1	TRBD2	-	CASSTSGPYNEQFF	TGTGCCAGCAGCACTAGCGGTCCCTACAATGAGCAGTTCTTC
TRBV7-9	TRBJ2-5	-	-	CASSPDPGSGVTQYF	TGTGCCAGCAGCCCAGATCCCGGGAGTGGGGTGACCCAGTACTTC
TRBV4-3	TRBJ2-3	-	-	CASSQDEAIRTDTQYF	TGCGCCAGCAGCCAAGATGAGGCTATCCGAACAGATACGCAGTATTTT
TRBV10-3	TRBJ2-2	-	once	CASSRVVDTGELFF	TGTGCCAGCAGCCGGGTCGTTGACACCGGGGAGCTGTTTTTT
TRBV5-1	TRBJ2-7	-	-	CASSLDYEQYF	TGCGCCAGCAGCTTAGACTACGAGCAGTACTTC
TRBV6-6	TRBJ1-1	-	-	CASSYAMQFSEAFF	TGTGCCAGCAGTTACGCAATGCAGTTTTCGGAAGCTTTCTTT
TRBV5-4	TRBJ1-1	-	-	CASSKQGPKNTEAFF	TGTGCCAGCAGCAAACAGGGACCCAAGAACACTGAAGCTTTCTTT
TRBV6-1	TRBJ2-7	TRBD1	few	CASSEQGQGTGGYYEQYF	TGTGCCAGCAGTGAACAAGGACAGGGGACGGGTGGCTACTACGAGCAGTACTTC
TRBV5-1	TRBJ2-4	TRBD2	once	CASSLEAGGKNIQYF	TGCGCCAGCAGCTTGGAAGCGGGGGGTAAAAACATTCAGTACTTC
TRBV5-6	TRBJ1-5	-	-	CASSLAGGDQPQHF	TGTGCCAGCAGCTTGGCCGGGGGTGATCAGCCCCAGCATTTT